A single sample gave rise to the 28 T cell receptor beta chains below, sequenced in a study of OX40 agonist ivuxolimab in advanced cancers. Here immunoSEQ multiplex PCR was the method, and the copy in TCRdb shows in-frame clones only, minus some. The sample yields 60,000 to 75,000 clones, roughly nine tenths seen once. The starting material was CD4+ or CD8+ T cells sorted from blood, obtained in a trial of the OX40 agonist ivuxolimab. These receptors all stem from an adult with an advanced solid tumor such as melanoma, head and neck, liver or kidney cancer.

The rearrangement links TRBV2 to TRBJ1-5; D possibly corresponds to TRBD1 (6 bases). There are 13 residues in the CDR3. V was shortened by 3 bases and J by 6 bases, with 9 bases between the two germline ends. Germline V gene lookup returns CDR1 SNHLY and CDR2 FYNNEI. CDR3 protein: CASSDSGVQPQHF. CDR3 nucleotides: TGTGCCAGCAGTGATTCAGGGGTTCAGCCCCAGCATTTT.

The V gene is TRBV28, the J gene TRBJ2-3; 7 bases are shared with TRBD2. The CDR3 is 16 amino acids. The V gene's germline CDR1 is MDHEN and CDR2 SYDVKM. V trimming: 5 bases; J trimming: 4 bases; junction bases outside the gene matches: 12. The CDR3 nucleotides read TGTGCCAGCAGTGCCCGACTAGCAAATTCCCCAGATACGCAGTATTTT. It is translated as CASSARLANSPDTQYF.

The CDR3 nucleotides read TGTGCCAGCAGCCGAACTACGCAGCAGTACTTC. Its translation is CASSRTTQQYF. This chain joins TRBV7-9 and TRBJ2-7, with D hard to call. V lost 5 bases, J lost 8 bases, and 10 bases lay in between. Per germline, CDR1 SEHNR and CDR2 FQNEAQ (reference sequence). The CDR3 extends over 11 amino acids.

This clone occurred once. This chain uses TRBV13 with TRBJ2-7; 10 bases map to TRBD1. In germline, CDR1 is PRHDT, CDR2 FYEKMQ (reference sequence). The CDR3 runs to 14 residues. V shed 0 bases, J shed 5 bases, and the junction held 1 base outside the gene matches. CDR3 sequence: CASSLGDRGDEQYF. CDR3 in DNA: TGTGCCAGCAGCTTAGGGGACAGGGGGGACGAGCAGTACTTC.

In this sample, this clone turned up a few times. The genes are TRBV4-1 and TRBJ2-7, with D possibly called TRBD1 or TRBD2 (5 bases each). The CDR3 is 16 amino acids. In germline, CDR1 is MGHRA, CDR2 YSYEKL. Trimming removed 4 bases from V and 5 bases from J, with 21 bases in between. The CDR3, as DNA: TGCGCCAGCAGCCCACGAGGCGCCTTTGAGGGGAACGAGCAGTACTTC. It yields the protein CASSPRGAFEGNEQYF.

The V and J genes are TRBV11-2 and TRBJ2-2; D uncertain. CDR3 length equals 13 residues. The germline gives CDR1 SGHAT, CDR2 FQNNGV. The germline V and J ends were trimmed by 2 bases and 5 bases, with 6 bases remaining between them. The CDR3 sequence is CASSLTRTGELFF. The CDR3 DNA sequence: TGTGCCAGCAGCTTAACGAGGACCGGGGAGCTGTTTTTT.

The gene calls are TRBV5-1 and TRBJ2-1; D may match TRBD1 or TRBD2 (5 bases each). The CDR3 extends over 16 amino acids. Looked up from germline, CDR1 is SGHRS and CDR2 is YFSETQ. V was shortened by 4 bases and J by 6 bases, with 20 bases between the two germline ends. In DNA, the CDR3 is TGCGCCAGCAGCCCAACTTTCCGGACACGGGGCAATGAGCAGTTCTTC. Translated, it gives CASSPTFRTRGNEQFF.

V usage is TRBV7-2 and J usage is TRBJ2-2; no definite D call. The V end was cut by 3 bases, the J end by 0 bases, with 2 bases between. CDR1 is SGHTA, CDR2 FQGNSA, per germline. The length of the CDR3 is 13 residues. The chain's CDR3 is CASSLPNTGELFF. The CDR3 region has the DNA TGTGCCAGCAGCTTGCCGAACACCGGGGAGCTGTTTTTT.

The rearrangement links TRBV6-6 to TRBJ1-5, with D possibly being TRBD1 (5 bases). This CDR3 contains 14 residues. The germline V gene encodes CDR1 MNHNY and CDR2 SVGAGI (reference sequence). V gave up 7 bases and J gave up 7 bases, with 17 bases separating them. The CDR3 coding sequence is TGTGCCAGCAAGGCCCAGGGCTACAGCCAGCCCCAGCATTTT. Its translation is CASKAQGYSQPQHF.

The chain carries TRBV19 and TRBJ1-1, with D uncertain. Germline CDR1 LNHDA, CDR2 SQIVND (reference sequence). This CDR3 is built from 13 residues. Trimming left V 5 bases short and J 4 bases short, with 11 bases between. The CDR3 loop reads CASSEGLGTEAFF. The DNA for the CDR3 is TGTGCCAGTAGTGAGGGTTTAGGCACTGAAGCTTTCTTT. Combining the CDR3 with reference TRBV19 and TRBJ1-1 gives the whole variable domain DGGITQSPKYLFRKEGQNVTLSCEQNLNHDAMYWYRQDPGQGLRLIYYSQIVNDFQKGDIAEGYSVSREKKESFPLTVTSAQKNPTAFYLCASSEGLGTEAFFGQGTRLTVV.

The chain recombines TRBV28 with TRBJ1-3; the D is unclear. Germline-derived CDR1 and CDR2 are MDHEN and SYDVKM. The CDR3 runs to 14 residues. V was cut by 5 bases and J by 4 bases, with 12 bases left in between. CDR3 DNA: TGTGCCAGCAGTCCCAATACTGGCGGAAACACCATATATTTT. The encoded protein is CASSPNTGGNTIYF.

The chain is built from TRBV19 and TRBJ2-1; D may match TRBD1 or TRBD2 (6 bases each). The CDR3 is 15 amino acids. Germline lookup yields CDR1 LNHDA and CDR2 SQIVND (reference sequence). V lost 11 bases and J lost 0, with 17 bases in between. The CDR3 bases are TGTGCCGCCCGGCCCCCGGGGGCCTCCTACAATGAGCAGTTCTTC. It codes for CAARPPGASYNEQFF.

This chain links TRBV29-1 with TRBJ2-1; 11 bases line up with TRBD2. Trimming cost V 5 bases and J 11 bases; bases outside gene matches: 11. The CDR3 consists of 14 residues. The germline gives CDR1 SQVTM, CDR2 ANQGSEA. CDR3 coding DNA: TGCAGCGTTAGACCGGGACTAGCGGCCGACAAGCAGTTCTTC. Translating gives CSVRPGLAADKQFF.

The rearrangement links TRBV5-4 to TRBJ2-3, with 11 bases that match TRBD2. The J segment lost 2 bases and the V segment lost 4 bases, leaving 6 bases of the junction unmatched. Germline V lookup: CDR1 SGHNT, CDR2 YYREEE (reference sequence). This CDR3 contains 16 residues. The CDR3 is CASSPRLAGNTDTQYF. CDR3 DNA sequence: TGTGCCAGCAGCCCTAGACTAGCGGGAAACACAGATACGCAGTATTTT.

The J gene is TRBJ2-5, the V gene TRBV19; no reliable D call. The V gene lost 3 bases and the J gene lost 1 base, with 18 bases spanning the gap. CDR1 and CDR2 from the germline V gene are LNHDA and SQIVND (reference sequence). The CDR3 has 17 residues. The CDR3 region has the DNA TGTGCCAGTAGTATGAGAGTGGGGATGGTGGGCCAAGAGACCCAGTACTTC. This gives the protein CASSMRVGMVGQETQYF.

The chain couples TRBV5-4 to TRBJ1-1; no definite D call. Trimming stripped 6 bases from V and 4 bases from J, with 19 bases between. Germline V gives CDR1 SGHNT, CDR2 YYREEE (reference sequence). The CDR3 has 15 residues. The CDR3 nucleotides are TGTGCCAGCATCCCGGATAAGGGCTGGGGCACTGAAGCTTTCTTT. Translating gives CASIPDKGWGTEAFF.

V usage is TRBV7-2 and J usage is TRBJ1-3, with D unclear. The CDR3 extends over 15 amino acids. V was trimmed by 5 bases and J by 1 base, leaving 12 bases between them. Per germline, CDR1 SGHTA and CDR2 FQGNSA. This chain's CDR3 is CASSPVGGSGNTIYF. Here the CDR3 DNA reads TGTGCCAGCAGCCCCGTCGGAGGATCTGGAAACACCATATATTTT.

The CDR3 DNA follows: TGTGCCTGGAGTGTAGGGACAGGTAGACGAGAGACCCAGTACTTC. This translates into CAWSVGTGRRETQYF. The chain recombines TRBV30 with TRBJ2-5; 8 bases line up with TRBD1. CDR1 is GTSNPN and CDR2 is SVGIG in the germline V gene (reference sequence). The CDR3 covers 15 residues. J lost 4 bases, V lost 0 bases, and 7 bases had no gene match.

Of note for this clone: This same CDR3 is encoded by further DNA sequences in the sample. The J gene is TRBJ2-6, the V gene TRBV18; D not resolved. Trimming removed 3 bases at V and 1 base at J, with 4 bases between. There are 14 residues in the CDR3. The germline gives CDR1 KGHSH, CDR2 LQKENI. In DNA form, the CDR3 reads TGTGCCAGCTCACCGGGATCTGGGGCCAACGTCCTGACTTTC. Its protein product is CASSPGSGANVLTF.

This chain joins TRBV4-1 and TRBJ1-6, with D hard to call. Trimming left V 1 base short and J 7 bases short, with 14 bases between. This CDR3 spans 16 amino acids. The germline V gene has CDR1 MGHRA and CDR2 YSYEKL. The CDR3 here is CASSQGQTIKNSPLHF. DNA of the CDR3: TGCGCCAGCAGCCAAGGGCAAACAATAAAGAATTCACCCCTCCACTTT.

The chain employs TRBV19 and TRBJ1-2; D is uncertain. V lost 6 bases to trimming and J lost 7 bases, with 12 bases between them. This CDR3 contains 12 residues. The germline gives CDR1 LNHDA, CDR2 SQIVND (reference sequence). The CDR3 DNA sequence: TGTGCCAGTAGAATCCGGGTTGGTGGCTACACCTTC. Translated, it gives CASRIRVGGYTF.

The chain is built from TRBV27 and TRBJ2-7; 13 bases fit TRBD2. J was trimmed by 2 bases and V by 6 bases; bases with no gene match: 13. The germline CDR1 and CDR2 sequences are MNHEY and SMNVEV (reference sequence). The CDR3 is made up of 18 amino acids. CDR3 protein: CASRRRTSGSLSTYEQYF. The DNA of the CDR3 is TGTGCCAGCAGAAGGAGGACTAGCGGGAGCTTGAGCACCTACGAGCAGTACTTC.

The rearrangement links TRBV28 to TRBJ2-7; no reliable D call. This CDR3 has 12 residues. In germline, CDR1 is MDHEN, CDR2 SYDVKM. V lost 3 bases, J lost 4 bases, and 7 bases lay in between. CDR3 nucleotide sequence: TGTGCCAGCAGTTTGTTTGGGTACGAGCAGTACTTC. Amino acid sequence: CASSLFGYEQYF.

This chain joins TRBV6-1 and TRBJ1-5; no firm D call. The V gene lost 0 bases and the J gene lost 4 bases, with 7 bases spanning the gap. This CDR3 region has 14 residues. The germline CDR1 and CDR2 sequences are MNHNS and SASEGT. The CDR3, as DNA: TGTGCCAGCAGTGAAGCAAACAGTAATCAGCCCCAGCATTTT. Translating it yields CASSEANSNQPQHF.

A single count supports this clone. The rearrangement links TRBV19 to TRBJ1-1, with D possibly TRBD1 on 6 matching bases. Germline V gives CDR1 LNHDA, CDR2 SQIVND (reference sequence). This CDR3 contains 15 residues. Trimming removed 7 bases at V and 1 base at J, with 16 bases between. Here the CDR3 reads CASIKQGAGNTEAFF. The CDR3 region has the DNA TGTGCCAGTATTAAACAGGGCGCGGGGAACACTGAAGCTTTCTTT.

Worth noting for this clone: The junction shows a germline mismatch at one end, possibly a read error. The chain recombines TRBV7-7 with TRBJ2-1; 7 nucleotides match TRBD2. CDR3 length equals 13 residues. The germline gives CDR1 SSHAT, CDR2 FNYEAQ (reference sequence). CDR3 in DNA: TGTGCTAGCAGCTCCGGACTAGTCAGTGAGCAGTTCTTC. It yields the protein CASSSGLVSEQFF.

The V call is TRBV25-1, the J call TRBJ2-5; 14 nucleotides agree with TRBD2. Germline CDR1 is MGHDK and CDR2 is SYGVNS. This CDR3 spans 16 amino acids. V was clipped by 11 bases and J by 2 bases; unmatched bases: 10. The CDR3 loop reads CAGGTSGRGRQETQYF. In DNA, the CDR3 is TGTGCCGGAGGGACTAGCGGGAGAGGTCGGCAAGAGACCCAGTACTTC.

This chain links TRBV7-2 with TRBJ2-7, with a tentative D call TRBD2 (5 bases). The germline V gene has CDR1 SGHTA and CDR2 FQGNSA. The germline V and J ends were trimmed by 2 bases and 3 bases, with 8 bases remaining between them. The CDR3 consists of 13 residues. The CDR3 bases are TGTGCCAGCAGCTTAAGGAGGAACTACGAGCAGTACTTC. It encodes CASSLRRNYEQYF.